The 7 T cell receptor beta chains reported below all come from one sample, sequenced in a study of OX40 agonist ivuxolimab in advanced cancers. The table came from immunoSEQ multiplex PCR; TCRdb's copy has only in-frame clones and leaves some out. The data contain fewer than 45,000 clones, roughly 81% of them singletons. Specimen: CD4+ or CD8+ T cells sorted from blood, collected in a trial of the OX40 agonist ivuxolimab. These TCRs come from an adult with an advanced solid tumor such as melanoma, head and neck, liver or kidney cancer.

This clone was seen more than once but under ten times. J is TRBJ2-1 and V is TRBV7-2; D is tentatively TRBD1 or TRBD2 (5 bases each). The CDR3 contains 14 residues. Germline V gene lookup returns CDR1 SGHTA and CDR2 FQGNSA. Trimming cost V 0 bases and J 7 bases, with 10 bases left between them. CDR3 amino acids: CASSLAHEGNEQFF. CDR3 nucleotides: TGTGCCAGCAGCTTAGCGCATGAGGGGAATGAGCAGTTCTTC.

This clone is a singleton in its sample. The chain joins TRBV25-1 to TRBJ2-5, with 7 bases fitting TRBD1. V lost 3 bases and J lost 4; bases outside the gene matches: 8. CDR1 is MGHDK and CDR2 is SYGVNS in the germline V gene. The CDR3 runs 15 residues. The CDR3 spells CASSDIDRVGETQYF. The CDR3 nucleotides read TGTGCCAGCAGTGATATTGACAGGGTGGGAGAGACCCAGTACTTC.

The chain couples TRBV11-2 to TRBJ2-1; D is unclear. The CDR3 totals 15 residues. Trimming removed 5 bases from V and 3 bases from J, with 14 bases in between. The germline gives CDR1 SGHAT, CDR2 FQNNGV. CDR3: CASSPISLGYNEQFF. The CDR3 nucleotides are TGTGCCAGCAGCCCCATCTCGCTGGGCTACAATGAGCAGTTCTTC.

As for this clone: At one boundary the junction diverges from the germline segment, which might be a read error. The gene calls are TRBV6-1 and TRBJ2-2; 8 bases match TRBD1. The germline CDR1 and CDR2 sequences are MNHNS and SASEGT. The CDR3 loop spans 18 amino acids. This chain's CDR3 is CAISGGTGTPFVTGELFF. The DNA for the CDR3 is TGTGCCATCAGTGGGGGGACAGGAACCCCTTTTGTGACCGGGGAGCTGTTTTTT.

This chain links TRBV27 with TRBJ2-1; tentatively, D is TRBD2 (6 bases). The CDR3 loop spans 15 amino acids. The V end was cut by 0 bases, the J end by 7 bases, with 13 bases between. In germline, CDR1 is MNHEY, CDR2 SMNVEV (reference sequence). CDR3 coding DNA: TGTGCCAGCAGTTTATCCCCGGGAGTAGGAAATGAGCAGTTCTTC. Its translation is CASSLSPGVGNEQFF.

This chain connects TRBV27 to TRBJ2-7, with D possibly TRBD2 on 6 matching bases. There are 13 residues in the CDR3. Looked up from germline, CDR1 is MNHEY and CDR2 is SMNVEV (reference sequence). Trimming left V 4 bases short and J 0 bases short, with 7 bases between. The CDR3 is CASSWGLSYEQYF. DNA for the CDR3: TGTGCCAGCAGTTGGGGACTCTCCTACGAGCAGTACTTC.

About this clone itself: A junction boundary mismatches the germline segment, possibly from a read error. This rearrangement joins TRBV6-5 to TRBJ1-2, with a possible D match to TRBD1 (5 bases). This CDR3 contains 14 residues. Germline lookup yields CDR1 MNHEY and CDR2 SVGAGI. The CDR3 bases are TGTGCCAGCAGTCACTCCGACAGCTACTATGGCTACACCTTC. This sequence encodes CASSHSDSYYGYTF.